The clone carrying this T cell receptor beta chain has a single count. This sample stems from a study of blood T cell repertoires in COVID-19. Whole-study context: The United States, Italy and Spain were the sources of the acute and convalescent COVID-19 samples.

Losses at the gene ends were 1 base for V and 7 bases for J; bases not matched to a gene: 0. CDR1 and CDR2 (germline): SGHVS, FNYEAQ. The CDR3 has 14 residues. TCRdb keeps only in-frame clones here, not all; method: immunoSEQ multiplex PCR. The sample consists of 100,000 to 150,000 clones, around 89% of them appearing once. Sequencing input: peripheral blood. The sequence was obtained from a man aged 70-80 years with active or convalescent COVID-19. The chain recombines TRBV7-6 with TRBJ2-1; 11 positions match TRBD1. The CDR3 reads CASSLGDRGNEQFF. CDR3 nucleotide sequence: TGTGCCAGCAGCTTAGGGGACAGGGGGAATGAGCAGTTCTTC. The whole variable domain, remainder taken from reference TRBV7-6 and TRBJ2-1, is GAGVSQSPRYKVTKRGQDVALRCDPISGHVSLYWYRQALGQGPEFLTYFNYEAQQDKSGLPNDRFSAERPEGSISTLTIQRTEQRDSAMYRCASSLGDRGNEQFFGPGTRLTVL.